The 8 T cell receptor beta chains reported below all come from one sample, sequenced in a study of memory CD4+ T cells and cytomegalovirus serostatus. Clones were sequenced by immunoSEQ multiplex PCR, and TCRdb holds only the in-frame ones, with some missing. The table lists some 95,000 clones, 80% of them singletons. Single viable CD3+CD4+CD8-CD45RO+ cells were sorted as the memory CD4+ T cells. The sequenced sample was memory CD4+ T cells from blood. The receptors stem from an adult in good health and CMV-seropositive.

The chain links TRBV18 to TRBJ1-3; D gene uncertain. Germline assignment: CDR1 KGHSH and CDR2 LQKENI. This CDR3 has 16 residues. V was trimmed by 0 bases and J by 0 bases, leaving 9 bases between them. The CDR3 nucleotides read TGTGCCAGCTCACCACCCCAGACCACCTCTGGAAACACCATATATTTT. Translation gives CASSPPQTTSGNTIYF. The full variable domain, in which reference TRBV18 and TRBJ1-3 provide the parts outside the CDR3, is NAGVMQNPRHLVRRRGQEARLRCSPMKGHSHVYWYRQLPEEGLKFMVYLQKENIIDESGMPKERFSAEFPKEGPSILRIQQVVRGDSAAYFCASSPPQTTSGNTIYFGEGSWLTVV.

The CDR3 DNA sequence: TGTGCCACCGGACGACTAGCCGAAAACGAGCAGTACTTC. Its protein product is CATGRLAENEQYF. This chain uses TRBV10-3 with TRBJ2-7; 7 positions agree with TRBD2. The V gene's germline CDR1 is ENHRY and CDR2 SYGVKD. The V and J ends lost 10 bases and 5 bases, in that order; junction bases with no gene match: 11. The CDR3 sequence is 13 residues long.

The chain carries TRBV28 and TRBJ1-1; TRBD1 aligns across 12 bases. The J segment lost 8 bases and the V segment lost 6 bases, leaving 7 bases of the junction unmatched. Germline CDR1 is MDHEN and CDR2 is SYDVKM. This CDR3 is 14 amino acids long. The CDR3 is CASRGTGGRWEAFF. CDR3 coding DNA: TGTGCCAGCAGGGGGACAGGGGGCCGATGGGAAGCTTTCTTT.

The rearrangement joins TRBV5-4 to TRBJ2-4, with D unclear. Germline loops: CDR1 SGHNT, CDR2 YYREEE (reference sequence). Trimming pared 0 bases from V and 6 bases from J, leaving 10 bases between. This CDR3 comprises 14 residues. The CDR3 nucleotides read TGTGCCAGCAGCTTGGCAGGAACGCCAAACATTCAGTACTTC. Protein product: CASSLAGTPNIQYF.

The CDR3 reads CASSPPSAKGEQYF. The CDR3, as DNA: TGTGCCAGCTCACCACCTTCTGCCAAGGGAGAGCAGTACTTC. The chain is built from TRBV18 and TRBJ2-7; D uncertain. Germline values: CDR1 KGHSH, CDR2 LQKENI. V gave up 0 bases and J gave up 7 bases, with 13 bases separating them. The CDR3 runs to 14 residues. Filled out from reference TRBV18 and TRBJ2-7, the complete variable domain reads NAGVMQNPRHLVRRRGQEARLRCSPMKGHSHVYWYRQLPEEGLKFMVYLQKENIIDESGMPKERFSAEFPKEGPSILRIQQVVRGDSAAYFCASSPPSAKGEQYFGPGTRLTVT.

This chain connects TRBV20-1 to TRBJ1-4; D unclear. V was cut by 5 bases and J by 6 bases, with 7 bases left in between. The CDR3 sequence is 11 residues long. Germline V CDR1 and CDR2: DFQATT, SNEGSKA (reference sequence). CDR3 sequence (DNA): TGCAGTGCTGCACCCCATGAAAAACTGTTTTTT. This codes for CSAAPHEKLFF.

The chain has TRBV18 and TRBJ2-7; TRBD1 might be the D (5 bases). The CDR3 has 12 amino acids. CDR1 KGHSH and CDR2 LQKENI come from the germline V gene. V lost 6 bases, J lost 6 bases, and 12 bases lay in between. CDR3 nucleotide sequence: TGTGCCAGCTCCCAAGACAGACGCGAGCAGTACTTC. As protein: CASSQDRREQYF.

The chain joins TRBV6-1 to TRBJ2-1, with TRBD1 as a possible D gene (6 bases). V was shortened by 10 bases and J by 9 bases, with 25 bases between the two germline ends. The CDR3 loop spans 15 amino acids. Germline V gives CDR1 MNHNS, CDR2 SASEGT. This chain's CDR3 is CATTSQGWARVEQFF. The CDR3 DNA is TGTGCCACCACATCCCAGGGGTGGGCGAGGGTTGAGCAGTTCTTC.